This entry lists 12 T cell receptor beta chains sequenced from one sample in a study of blood T cell repertoires in COVID-19. Data came from immunoSEQ multiplex PCR; TCRdb stores just in-frame clones and leaves some out. The table lists 85,000 to 95,000 clones, more than 70% of them singletons. The sequencing input was peripheral blood. All receptors derive from a human donor with acute or convalescent COVID-19. The donor label of this sample is uncertain.

Details on this clone: One end of the junction fails to match germline, which may point to a read error. The V call is TRBV7-7, the J call TRBJ2-1; 10 bases fit TRBD2. The CDR3 sequence is 18 residues long. Germline V CDR1 and CDR2: SSHAT, FNYEAQ (reference sequence). The CDR3 bases are TGTGCTAGCAGCTTTATCCCGGGACTAGCGCACTCCTACAATGAGCAGTTCTTC. It specifies CASSFIPGLAHSYNEQFF.

The rearrangement uses TRBV2 and TRBJ1-4; 8 positions agree with TRBD1. Germline V gene sequence: CDR1 SNHLY, CDR2 FYNNEI. The length of the CDR3 is 15 residues. After removal of 0 bases from V and 8 bases from J, the junction contained 5 bases not matched to a gene. The CDR3 region has the DNA TGTGCCAGCAGTGAAGCGGACAGGGTGAACGAAAAACTGTTTTTT. Translation gives CASSEADRVNEKLFF.

The rearrangement joins TRBV4-3 to TRBJ2-1; 13 positions agree with TRBD2. J lost 8 bases, V lost 3 bases, and 7 bases had no gene match. CDR1 LGHNA and CDR2 YSLEER come from the germline V gene. The CDR3 is made up of 16 amino acids. The CDR3 nucleotides read TGCGCCAGCAGCCATTCGACTAGCGGGGGGTCTGATGAGCAGTTCTTC. Its translation: CASSHSTSGGSDEQFF.

The table lists this clone with a few counts. The rearrangement links TRBV4-1 to TRBJ2-7, with 8 positions matching TRBD1. V shed 1 base, J shed 2 bases, and the junction held 4 bases outside the gene matches. Germline V lookup: CDR1 MGHRA, CDR2 YSYEKL. The CDR3 is 15 residues long. The chain's CDR3 is CASSQGGTGPYEQYF. CDR3 nucleotides: TGCGCCAGCAGCCAAGGCGGGACAGGCCCCTACGAGCAGTACTTC.

The chain combines TRBV2 with TRBJ1-2; the D is unclear. This CDR3 region has 13 residues. Per the germline V gene, CDR1 is SNHLY and CDR2 is FYNNEI. Trimming took off 4 bases at V and 6 bases at J, with 12 bases between the two ends. The CDR3 spells CASSVRVSDGYTF. The DNA for the CDR3 is TGTGCCAGCAGTGTCCGTGTGTCGGATGGCTACACCTTC.

This clone came up once. V usage is TRBV6-6 and J usage is TRBJ1-6, with D unclear. V dropped 0 bases and J dropped 9 bases, with 12 bases sitting between them. CDR1 is MNHNY and CDR2 is SVGAGI in the germline V gene (reference sequence). The CDR3 is 15 amino acids. CDR3 nucleotide sequence: TGTGCCAGCAGTTACTCTTCGACACTTACTTCACCCCTCCACTTT. This codes for CASSYSSTLTSPLHF.

The J gene is TRBJ2-2, the V gene TRBV19; 8 positions match TRBD1. Germline CDR1 and CDR2: LNHDA and SQIVND (reference sequence). Trimming cost V 6 bases and J 6 bases; bases outside gene matches: 6. The CDR3 runs 14 residues. This chain's CDR3 is CASRGGQVPGELFF. The CDR3, as DNA: TGTGCCAGTAGGGGGGGACAGGTCCCCGGGGAGCTGTTTTTT. The full variable domain, rest sourced from reference TRBV19 and TRBJ2-2, is DGGITQSPKYLFRKEGQNVTLSCEQNLNHDAMYWYRQDPGQGLRLIYYSQIVNDFQKGDIAEGYSVSREKKESFPLTVTSAQKNPTAFYLCASRGGQVPGELFFGEGSRLTVL.

This chain joins TRBV9 and TRBJ1-2, with 7 bases aligning to TRBD1. Trimming at V came to 0 bases and at J to 3 bases, leaving 5 bases not matched to a gene. The CDR3 is 15 amino acids. Germline CDR1 is SGDLS and CDR2 is YYNGEE. This CDR3 is CASSVAVGTDYGYTF. Here the CDR3 DNA reads TGTGCCAGCAGCGTAGCAGTCGGGACAGACTATGGCTACACCTTC.

The gene calls are TRBV13 and TRBJ1-1; no reliable D call. CDR1 and CDR2 (germline): PRHDT, FYEKMQ (reference sequence). The V end was cut by 5 bases, the J end by 3 bases, with 16 bases between. This CDR3 has 15 amino acids. As DNA, the CDR3 is TGTGCCAGCAGCGGGCGGAGGGTGGGCGACACTGAAGCTTTCTTT. This sequence encodes CASSGRRVGDTEAFF.

This clone was recorded only once. The V gene is TRBV28, the J gene TRBJ2-5; D perhaps matches TRBD1 (5 bases). The CDR3 loop spans 14 amino acids. The germline CDR1 and CDR2 sequences are MDHEN and SYDVKM. Trimming took 10 bases from V and 0 from J, leaving 15 bases between them. The CDR3 nucleotides read TGTGCCACAAACACCCGGACACACCAAGAGACCCAGTACTTC. Protein: CATNTRTHQETQYF.

The chain joins TRBV7-2 to TRBJ2-2, with D perhaps TRBD1 (5 bases). This CDR3 region has 15 residues. V lost 1 base, J lost 2 bases, and 8 bases lay in between. Germline CDR1 SGHTA, CDR2 FQGNSA. Here the CDR3 reads CASSLGGANTGELFF. The CDR3 DNA reads TGTGCCAGCAGCTTAGGTGGGGCCAACACCGGGGAGCTGTTTTTT. The full variable domain, with the rest looked up from reference TRBV7-2 and TRBJ2-2, is GAGVSQSPSNKVTEKGKDVELRCDPISGHTALYWYRQSLGQGLEFLIYFQGNSAPDKSGLPSDRFSAERTGGSVSTLTIQRTQQEDSAVYLCASSLGGANTGELFFGEGSRLTVL.

This clone has a handful of counts. The J gene is TRBJ1-1, the V gene TRBV3-1 (or the pseudogene TRBV3-2), with 7 bases that match TRBD1. CDR1 and CDR2 (germline): LGHDT, YNNKEL (reference sequence). This CDR3 is built from 16 residues. The trim removed 6 bases at V and 3 bases at J, leaving 13 bases unmatched. In nucleotides, the CDR3 is TGTGCCAGCAGACTGGGACAGCGACTCCGGGACACTGAAGCTTTCTTT. Protein: CASRLGQRLRDTEAFF.